The following is a T cell receptor beta chain sequence with its context. At the survey level, the v3.0 immunoSEQ assay was run. Clones were read by immunoSEQ multiplex PCR, and TCRdb kept only the in-frame ones, dropping some. The data show some 40,000 clones, 94% seen once. The ends were cut back, 11 bases at V and 2 bases at J, with 10 bases in the middle. The germline CDR1 and CDR2 sequences are LNHDA and SQIVND (reference sequence). The CDR3 is made up of 13 amino acids. These data belong to a study of long-term antiretroviral therapy in people with HIV. J is TRBJ1-6 and V is TRBV19; possible D gene TRBD1, 5 bases. The sequencing used unsorted PBMCs, collected approximately 9.1 years after starting antiretroviral therapy. This clonotype was obtained from a man between 25 and 39 years old with HIV. This chain's CDR3 is CACQGTYNSPLHF. CDR3 sequence (DNA): TGTGCCTGTCAGGGCACCTATAATTCACCCCTCCACTTT.